The T cell receptor beta chain described here comes from a study of T cell changes during pregnancy in multiple sclerosis. Sequencing used immunoSEQ multiplex PCR; TCRdb keeps in-frame clones, though not all of them. The sample holds 75,000 to 95,000 clones; roughly 90% are singletons and the top ten take 0.7% to 0.9%. After removal of 4 bases from V and 5 bases from J, the junction contained 7 bases not matched to a gene. Per the germline V gene, CDR1 is SGHNT and CDR2 is YYREEE (reference sequence). The CDR3 totals 15 residues. This clonotype was sampled from a female donor in good health, enrolled as a control in a pregnancy study. The chain has TRBV5-4 and TRBJ2-5; TRBD2 matches at 11 bases. Specimen: peripheral blood, collected in the first trimester of pregnancy. CDR3 bases: TGTGCCAGCAGCCCGACTAGCGGGACGGGCGAGACCCAGTACTTC. Translated, it gives CASSPTSGTGETQYF. Drawing the rest from reference TRBV5-4 and TRBJ2-5, the complete variable domain is ETGVTQSPTHLIKTRGQQVTLRCSSQSGHNTVSWYQQALGQGPQFIFQYYREEENGRGNFPPRFSGLQFPNYSSELNVNALELDDSALYLCASSPTSGTGETQYFGPGTRLLVL.